This TCR beta chain was sequenced during a study of Ad26.COV2.S vaccination and SARS-CoV-2 variants. Produced via immunoSEQ multiplex PCR; TCRdb's table is partial and in-frame only. The profile shows 85,000 to 95,000 clones, roughly 84% of them singletons. The clonotype comes from a human donor who had recovered from COVID-19. Specimen: peripheral blood, collected after recovery from COVID-19.

DNA for the CDR3: TGTGCCAGTAGTATAGATGGGCCGACTGAAGCTTTCTTT. Translating gives CASSIDGPTEAFF. V gene TRBV19 combines with J gene TRBJ1-1; D not resolved. Germline V gives CDR1 LNHDA, CDR2 SQIVND (reference sequence). This CDR3 has 13 residues. Trimming took 0 bases from V and 5 from J, leaving 7 bases between them.